This T cell receptor (beta chain) originates from a study of OX40 agonist ivuxolimab in advanced cancers. In germline, CDR1 is SGHAT, CDR2 FQNNGV. V was pared by 1 base and J by 4 bases, with 6 bases between. The length of the CDR3 is 13 residues. The data were produced by immunoSEQ multiplex PCR, yet TCRdb's version contains in-frame clones alone and is incomplete. Of roughly 100,000 clones detected, roughly 84% appear once; the ten largest clones hold 3.5% to 4%. This receptor was identified in an adult with an advanced solid tumor such as melanoma, head and neck, liver or kidney cancer. Here the sequenced sample was CD4+ or CD8+ T cells sorted from blood, taken in a trial of the OX40 agonist ivuxolimab. J is TRBJ2-3 and V is TRBV11-2, with unresolved D. CDR3 nucleotide sequence: TGTGCCAGCAGCTTAGTAGTTGCAGATACGCAGTATTTT. Translated, it gives CASSLVVADTQYF. The whole variable domain, filled in from reference TRBV11-2 and TRBJ2-3, reads EAGVAQSPRYKIIEKRQSVAFWCNPISGHATLYWYQQILGQGPKLLIQFQNNGVVDDSQLPKDRFSAERLKGVDSTLKIQPAKLEDSAVYLCASSLVVADTQYFGPGTRLTVL.